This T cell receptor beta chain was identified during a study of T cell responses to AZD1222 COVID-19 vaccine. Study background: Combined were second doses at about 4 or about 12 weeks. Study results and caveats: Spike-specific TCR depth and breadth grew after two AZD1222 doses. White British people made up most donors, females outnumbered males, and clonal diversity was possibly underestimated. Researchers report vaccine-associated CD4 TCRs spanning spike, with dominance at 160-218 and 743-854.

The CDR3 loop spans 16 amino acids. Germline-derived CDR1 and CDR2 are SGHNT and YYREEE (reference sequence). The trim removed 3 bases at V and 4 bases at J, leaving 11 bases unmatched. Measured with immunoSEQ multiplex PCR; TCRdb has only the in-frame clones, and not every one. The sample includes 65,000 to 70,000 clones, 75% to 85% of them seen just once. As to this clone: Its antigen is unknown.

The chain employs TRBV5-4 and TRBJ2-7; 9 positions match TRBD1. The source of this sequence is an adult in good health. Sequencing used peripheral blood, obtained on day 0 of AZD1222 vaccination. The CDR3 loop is CASSSSQGAVGYEQYF. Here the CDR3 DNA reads TGTGCCAGCAGCTCATCACAGGGGGCCGTCGGATACGAGCAGTACTTC.